These 27 T cell receptor beta chains came from one sample sequenced in a study. TCRdb itself ran the RT-PCR reads through MiXCR, one entry per CDR3 protein. The sample shows approximately 720,000 distinct CDR3 sequences, 13% to 15% of them seen only once. The sequencing sample was made of memory CD4+ T cells from blood. The receptors derive from a female donor in good health, serving as a healthy control.

This sequence joins TRBV7-6 and TRBJ2-7; D might be TRBD1 (7 bases). V was clipped by 1 base and J by 0 bases, with 22 bases between them. Germline V CDR1 and CDR2: SGHVS, FNYEAQ. This CDR3 comprises 19 residues. The CDR3 spells CASSLEGGGGLSSSYEQYF. The CDR3 DNA is TGTGCCAGCAGCTTAGAAGGAGGGGGCGGACTATCGAGCTCCTACGAGCAGTACTTC. The full variable domain, rest sourced from reference TRBV7-6 and TRBJ2-7, is GAGVSQSPRYKVTKRGQDVALRCDPISGHVSLYWYRQALGQGPEFLTYFNYEAQQDKSGLPNDRFSAERPEGSISTLTIQRTEQRDSAMYRCASSLEGGGGLSSSYEQYFGPGTRLTVT.

The rearrangement uses TRBV28 and TRBJ1-2, with 7 bases matching TRBD1. The trim removed 6 bases at V and 2 bases at J, leaving 9 bases unmatched. The CDR3 extends over 15 amino acids. In germline, CDR1 is MDHEN, CDR2 SYDVKM. CDR3 DNA: TGTGCCAGCAGGAAACAGGGGAAAGGGAACTATGGCTACACCTTC. As protein: CASRKQGKGNYGYTF.

This clonotype was detected a few times. The genes are TRBV6-2 or TRBV6-3 and TRBJ2-2; D not certain. The V gene lost 3 bases and the J gene lost 4 bases, with 9 bases spanning the gap. Germline V gene sequence: CDR1 MNHEY, CDR2 SVGEGT. This CDR3 region has 14 residues. The CDR3 region has the DNA TGTGCCAGCAGTTATGACCCTCCCACCGGGGAGCTGTTTTTT. Amino acid sequence: CASSYDPPTGELFF.

Regarding this clonotype: A much larger clonotype is one base distant, so this may be a read error. The V and J genes are TRBV5-1 and TRBJ2-1; 8 positions agree with TRBD2. Trimming at V came to 1 base and at J to 10 bases, leaving 7 bases not matched to a gene. CDR1 is SGHRS, CDR2 YFSETQ, per germline. This CDR3 has 14 residues. The CDR3 bases are TGCGCCAGCAGCTTGAAGGGACTAGACTACGAGCAGTTCTTC. Its translation: CASSLKGLDYEQFF. Looking up the rest from reference TRBV5-1 and TRBJ2-1 gives the full variable domain: KAGVTQTPRYLIKTRGQQVTLSCSPISGHRSVSWYQQTPGQGLQFLFEYFSETQRNKGNFPGRFSGRQFSNSRSEMNVSTLELGDSALYLCASSLKGLDYEQFFGPGTRLTVL.

The CDR3 loop reads CARGTDTQYF. CDR3 in DNA: TGTGCCAGGGGCACAGATACGCAGTATTTT. This chain links TRBV2 with TRBJ2-3; unclear D gene. The V and J ends lost 9 bases and 1 base respectively, with 2 bases between them. Germline CDR1 and CDR2: SNHLY and FYNNEI. The CDR3 length is 10 residues.

This clonotype was recorded at least ten times. The chain combines TRBV7-2 with TRBJ1-2, with 10 bases aligning to TRBD1. Germline trimming cut 5 bases from V and 4 bases from J; bases unmatched to any gene: 7. Germline V gene lookup returns CDR1 SGHTA and CDR2 FQGNSA. The CDR3 extends over 15 amino acids. The CDR3 sequence: CASSADRGRTYGYTF. The CDR3 DNA is TGTGCCAGCAGCGCCGACAGGGGGCGCACCTATGGCTACACCTTC.

This clonotype was seen many times. The rearrangement uses TRBV10-3 and TRBJ1-4, with 7 bases fitting TRBD1. CDR1 is ENHRY and CDR2 is SYGVKD in the germline V gene. This CDR3 has 15 amino acids. Unmatched junction bases numbered 8, after V lost 10 bases and J lost 0 bases. CDR3 DNA: TGTGCCACCACTGACAGGGCCGCAACTAATGAAAAACTGTTTTTT. It codes for CATTDRAATNEKLFF.

This clonotype was seen ten or more times. The chain links TRBV6-5 to TRBJ1-6; D is uncertain. Trimming removed 6 bases from V and 7 bases from J, with 10 bases in between. This CDR3 region has 13 residues. The V gene's germline CDR1 is MNHEY and CDR2 SVGAGI. Here the CDR3 DNA reads TGTGCCAGCAGCCGGACTGTCAATTCACCCCTCCACTTT. This encodes CASSRTVNSPLHF.

The gene calls are TRBV28 and TRBJ1-1; 7 positions match TRBD1. This CDR3 comprises 14 residues. CDR1 and CDR2 (germline): MDHEN, SYDVKM. V was clipped by 7 bases and J by 3 bases; unmatched bases: 8. The CDR3 loop reads CASTLGQLYTEAFF. In DNA, the CDR3 is TGTGCCAGCACCCTGGGACAGCTCTACACTGAAGCTTTCTTT.

A note on this clonotype: A much larger clone lies one base from this, so it may be a read error. J is TRBJ2-7 and V is TRBV6-5; D is unresolved. Germline values: CDR1 MNHEY, CDR2 SVGAGI. The CDR3 extends over 13 amino acids. The CDR3 DNA follows: TGTCCCAGCAGTTACCCCGGCTCCTACGAGCAGTACTTC. Translated: CPSSYPGSYEQYF.

This clonotype was counted a few times. The chain has TRBV6-5 and TRBJ2-3; D is undetermined. CDR1 and CDR2 from the germline V gene are MNHEY and SVGAGI. V lost 1 base, J lost 1 base, and 12 bases lay in between. The CDR3 is 16 amino acids. The CDR3 DNA reads as TGTGCCAGCAGTTACTTGGTCTCCGGAGGCACAGATACGCAGTATTTT. Translated: CASSYLVSGGTDTQYF.

This clonotype was observed a few times. The V and J genes are TRBV27 and TRBJ1-3; the D gene is possibly TRBD1 (5 bases). Trimming took 0 bases from V and 4 from J, leaving 10 bases between them. The length of the CDR3 is 15 residues. Germline-derived CDR1 and CDR2 are MNHEY and SMNVEV (reference sequence). The CDR3 DNA follows: TGTGCCAGCAGTTTATCGTGGGGGGTCGGAAACACCATATATTTT. It codes for CASSLSWGVGNTIYF.

The table lists this clonotype with a few counts. This chain uses TRBV5-4 with TRBJ2-5; D gene unclear. This CDR3 has 16 amino acids. Germline loops: CDR1 SGHNT, CDR2 YYREEE (reference sequence). With 3 bases removed from V and 2 bases from J, the gap between germline ends came to 17 bases. The DNA for the CDR3 is TGTGCCAGCAGCTCCGGCCCTATGGTTTTTCAAGAGACCCAGTACTTC. Translated: CASSSGPMVFQETQYF.

This clonotype was seen more than once but under ten times. CDR3 region: CSARHENRDTQYF. The DNA for the CDR3 is TGCAGTGCTCGACATGAGAATAGAGATACGCAGTATTTT. V usage is TRBV20-1 and J usage is TRBJ2-3, with D hard to call. Trimming pared 5 bases from V and 5 bases from J, leaving 14 bases between. The CDR3 contains 13 residues. Germline CDR1 DFQATT, CDR2 SNEGSKA (reference sequence).

CDR3 loop: CASSSQEHSPLHF. The CDR3 bases are TGTGCCAGCAGTTCTCAGGAGCATTCACCCCTCCACTTT. V usage is TRBV7-9 and J usage is TRBJ1-6, with D unclear. Trimming stripped 6 bases from V and 8 bases from J, with 11 bases between. The germline gives CDR1 SEHNR, CDR2 FQNEAQ (reference sequence). CDR3 length equals 13 residues. Full variable domain (missing parts from reference TRBV7-9 and TRBJ1-6): DTGVSQNPRHKITKRGQNVTFRCDPISEHNRLYWYRQTLGQGPEFLTYFQNEAQLEKSRLLSDRFSAERPKGSFSTLEIQRTEQGDSAMYLCASSSQEHSPLHFGNGTRLTVT.

This clonotype was observed a single time. V and J are TRBV5-5 and TRBJ1-5; tentatively, D is TRBD1 (5 bases). This CDR3 comprises 13 residues. The germline CDR1 and CDR2 sequences are SGHKS and YYEKEE (reference sequence). V lost 1 base, J lost 9 bases, and 11 bases lay in between. Here the CDR3 DNA reads TGTGCCAGCAGCTTGACAGGTTCCTGGCCCCAGCATTTT. This encodes CASSLTGSWPQHF.

The gene calls are TRBV12-3 or TRBV12-4 and TRBJ2-7; 7 bases agree with TRBD2. The V gene end was trimmed by 6 bases and the J gene end by 3 bases; junction bases not matched to a gene: 8. The CDR3 contains 14 residues. The CDR3 region is CASSASGGNYEQYF. DNA of the CDR3: TGTGCCAGCAGCGCATCGGGGGGTAACTACGAGCAGTACTTC.

The chain is built from TRBV5-4 and TRBJ2-5; 7 bases are shared with TRBD1. Germline lookup yields CDR1 SGHNT and CDR2 YYREEE (reference sequence). The CDR3 covers 17 residues. V was clipped by 4 bases and J by 5 bases; unmatched bases: 17. In DNA, the CDR3 is TGTGCCAGCAGCACCACGGGATTCCGACAGGGAGCGGAGACCCAGTACTTC. Translated: CASSTTGFRQGAETQYF.

This clonotype was observed a single time. The genes are TRBV20-1 and TRBJ1-1; unclear D gene. The V gene lost 6 bases and the J gene lost 4 bases, with 18 bases spanning the gap. The CDR3 covers 14 residues. The V gene's germline CDR1 is DFQATT and CDR2 SNEGSKA (reference sequence). The CDR3 coding sequence is TGCAGTGCGGAACCGGGAACCGCTGGCACTGAAGCTTTCTTT. Translation gives CSAEPGTAGTEAFF.

Many counts were recorded for this clonotype. The chain combines TRBV12-3 or TRBV12-4 with TRBJ1-5; a possible D gene is TRBD1 (6 bases). Trimming took off 7 bases at V and 7 bases at J, with 17 bases between the two ends. The CDR3 totals 14 residues. In DNA form, the CDR3 reads TGTGCCAGCAACCAGGACAGACGGGGACAGCCCCAGCATTTT. Its protein product is CASNQDRRGQPQHF.

This chain links TRBV6-2 or TRBV6-3 with TRBJ1-5, with a weak D call TRBD1 (6 bases). This CDR3 region has 15 residues. Germline V gives CDR1 MNHEY, CDR2 SVGEGT. Deletions cut 2 bases from V and 7 bases from J, with 15 bases between. Written as DNA, the CDR3 is TGTGCCAGCAGTTACAAACAGGGCGGTGGACAGCCCCAGCATTTT. Its translation is CASSYKQGGGQPQHF.

In this sample, this clonotype turned up many times. The chain combines TRBV20-1 with TRBJ2-3, with D possibly TRBD1 on 6 matching bases. The V gene lost 6 bases and the J gene lost 1 base, with 8 bases spanning the gap. The CDR3 sequence is 12 residues long. Germline assignment: CDR1 DFQATT and CDR2 SNEGSKA (reference sequence). The CDR3 DNA sequence: TGCAGTGCCCGACAGGGCACAGATACGCAGTATTTT. This sequence encodes CSARQGTDTQYF.

This clonotype appeared many times. This sequence joins TRBV29-1 and TRBJ2-7, with TRBD2 matching 12 bases. The J segment lost 2 bases and the V segment lost 2 bases, leaving 4 bases of the junction unmatched. CDR3 length equals 15 residues. In germline, CDR1 is SQVTM, CDR2 ANQGSEA. The CDR3 sequence is CSVELGLAGPYEQYF. CDR3 in DNA: TGCAGCGTTGAACTTGGACTAGCGGGACCCTACGAGCAGTACTTC.

This clonotype was seen many times. V and J are TRBV18 and TRBJ2-3, with TRBD2 identical over 11 bases. The CDR3 loop spans 17 amino acids. The germline V gene encodes CDR1 KGHSH and CDR2 LQKENI. Trimming removed 0 bases from V and 5 bases from J; junction bases left unmatched: 7. The CDR3 spells CASSPPTSGNGLDTQYF. CDR3 in DNA: TGTGCCAGCTCACCACCGACTAGCGGGAACGGGTTAGATACGCAGTATTTT.

This clonotype appeared once. The chain is built from TRBV7-2 and TRBJ2-3; 9 nucleotides agree with TRBD2. This CDR3 has 17 residues. Germline V gene data show CDR1 as SGHTA and CDR2 as FQGNSA. With V trimmed by 5 bases and J by 4 bases, 13 bases remained unmatched. This CDR3 reads CASSVGHFAGGADTQYF. The CDR3 DNA is TGTGCCAGCAGCGTTGGACACTTCGCGGGAGGGGCAGATACGCAGTATTTT.

The chain combines TRBV9 with TRBJ2-1; a possible D gene is TRBD2 (6 bases). Germline V lookup: CDR1 SGDLS, CDR2 YYNGEE. Trimming cost V 1 base and J 0 bases, with 17 bases left between them. The CDR3 runs to 18 residues. CDR3 amino acids: CASSVSPLLGGSYNEQFF. The DNA for the CDR3 is TGTGCCAGCAGCGTATCTCCCCTACTGGGAGGCTCCTACAATGAGCAGTTCTTC.

The gene calls are TRBV24-1 and TRBJ2-3; unclear D gene. V lost 1 base and J lost 5, with 9 bases in between. The CDR3 runs 14 residues. The V gene's germline CDR1 is KGHDR and CDR2 SFDVKD. The CDR3 sequence: CATSDFNTVDTQYF. The CDR3, as DNA: TGTGCCACCAGTGATTTTAATACAGTAGATACGCAGTATTTT.